The clone carrying this T cell receptor (beta chain) was observed a handful of times. Its antigen is still unknown. The data derive from a study of beta chain features in type 1 diabetes. Notes on the study in general: VDJ junctions from patients with type 1 diabetes contained fewer insertions and more deletions. Researchers reported that naive, central memory and Treg TCRB repertoires appeared more similar in patients than in healthy donors.

Every donor had blood drawn once into heparin, roughly 100 mL on average. Sorting based on CD45RO/CCR7/CD25/CD127/CD95/CD27 separated CD4+ naive, central memory, regulatory and stem cell-like memory cells. TCRB transcripts that were expressed got sequenced, as all of the isolated RNA had been reverse transcribed. Assay: immunoSEQ multiplex PCR; the TCRdb copy retains only in-frame clones and omits some. This sample has fewer than 650,000 clones; roughly a sixth occur once, and the top ten carry 0.09% to 0.095%. The CDR3 spans 15 residues. Trimming took 3 bases from V and 7 from J, leaving 17 bases between them. Germline CDR1 SGDLS, CDR2 YYNGEE.

This rearrangement joins TRBV9 to TRBJ1-5, with a possible D match to TRBD1 (6 bases). Source material: naive CD4+ T cells from blood. This receptor was taken from a young man in good health. CDR3 nucleotide sequence: TGTGCCAGCAGCGCACAGGGTCCGGTAGGCCAGCCCCAGCATTTT. As protein: CASSAQGPVGQPQHF.